The 14 T cell receptor beta chains below come from one sample, sequenced in a study of yellow fever vaccine responses in identical twins. Using its own MiXCR run on the RT-PCR reads, TCRdb lists one record per CDR3 protein. This table holds approximately 20,000 distinct CDR3 sequences, roughly 70% found once. Source: T cells from blood (PBMCs), unsorted or a sorted subset (not recorded which), taken before or after yellow fever vaccination (not recorded which). The source of these receptors is a woman younger than 30 who received the yellow fever vaccine.

The genes are TRBV7-9 and TRBJ2-1, with D possibly being TRBD2 (7 bases). Trimming removed 4 bases at V and 8 bases at J, with 9 bases between. The CDR3 runs 12 residues. Germline V gives CDR1 SEHNR, CDR2 FQNEAQ (reference sequence). In DNA form, the CDR3 reads TGTGCCAGCAGCTGGGAGGGGGATGAGCAGTTCTTC. Translated, it gives CASSWEGDEQFF.

J is TRBJ2-3 and V is TRBV2; 16 nucleotides agree with TRBD2. V was pared by 5 bases and J by 2 bases, with 10 bases of the junction left unmatched. Germline V gene lookup returns CDR1 SNHLY and CDR2 FYNNEI. The CDR3 runs to 19 residues. CDR3 sequence reads: CASSRPSGTSGGATDTQYF. CDR3 DNA sequence: TGTGCCAGCAGTCGTCCCTCCGGGACTAGCGGGGGGGCCACAGATACGCAGTATTTT.

This clonotype turned up a few times. This CDR3 reads CASSRGLLKSEQFF. CDR3 DNA: TGTGCCAGCAGCAGGGGACTGCTAAAGAGTGAGCAGTTCTTC. The gene calls are TRBV7-9 and TRBJ2-1, with D possibly matching TRBD2 (6 bases). Germline CDR1 SEHNR, CDR2 FQNEAQ (reference sequence). The CDR3 contains 14 residues. V was clipped by 5 bases and J by 9 bases, with 17 bases between them. Together with reference TRBV7-9 and TRBJ2-1, the CDR3 gives the full variable domain: DTGVSQNPRHKITKRGQNVTFRCDPISEHNRLYWYRQTLGQGPEFLTYFQNEAQLEKSRLLSDRFSAERPKGSFSTLEIQRTEQGDSAMYLCASSRGLLKSEQFFGPGTRLTVL.

This clonotype was recorded once. The chain uses TRBV19 and TRBJ2-7, with TRBD2 matching 7 bases. CDR1 is LNHDA and CDR2 is SQIVND in the germline V gene (reference sequence). Trimming took 7 bases from V and 7 from J; bases not matched to a gene: 10. The CDR3 extends over 13 amino acids. The CDR3 sequence: CASTGGSGREQYF. CDR3 sequence (DNA): TGTGCCAGTACCGGCGGGAGCGGAAGGGAGCAGTACTTC. Full variable domain (remainder filled in from reference TRBV19 and TRBJ2-7): DGGITQSPKYLFRKEGQNVTLSCEQNLNHDAMYWYRQDPGQGLRLIYYSQIVNDFQKGDIAEGYSVSREKKESFPLTVTSAQKNPTAFYLCASTGGSGREQYFGPGTRLTVT.

This clonotype was recorded once. The chain has TRBV11-3 and TRBJ2-1; perhaps TRBD2 as D (6 bases). The germline gives CDR1 SGHNT, CDR2 YENEEA. The V gene lost 5 bases and the J gene lost 0 bases, with 20 bases spanning the gap. This CDR3 has 18 residues. CDR3 in DNA: TGTGCCAGCAGCCCCCGAGGAAAACTAGCTTCCTCCTACAATGAGCAGTTCTTC. It is translated as CASSPRGKLASSYNEQFF.

V gene TRBV18 combines with J gene TRBJ2-4, with D possibly matching TRBD2 (5 bases). The V and J ends lost 3 bases and 0 bases respectively, with 9 bases between them. CDR1 KGHSH and CDR2 LQKENI come from the germline V gene. The CDR3 extends over 15 amino acids. The CDR3 region is CASSPGALAKNIQYF. The DNA for the CDR3 is TGTGCCAGCTCACCGGGAGCACTAGCCAAAAACATTCAGTACTTC. The variable domain in full, completed from reference TRBV18 and TRBJ2-4, reads NAGVMQNPRHLVRRRGQEARLRCSPMKGHSHVYWYRQLPEEGLKFMVYLQKENIIDESGMPKERFSAEFPKEGPSILRIQQVVRGDSAAYFCASSPGALAKNIQYFGAGTRLSVL.

This clonotype was observed a handful of times. This sequence joins TRBV12-3 or TRBV12-4 and TRBJ1-1; TRBD1 agrees at 8 bases. V lost 0 bases and J lost 6; bases outside the gene matches: 3. The CDR3 contains 14 residues. The CDR3 spells CASSLADRGPEAFF. The CDR3 DNA is TGTGCCAGCAGTTTAGCCGACAGGGGCCCTGAAGCTTTCTTT.

This clonotype was seen more than once but under ten times. The chain recombines TRBV29-1 with TRBJ2-7, with a tentative D call TRBD2 (6 bases). V was cut by 5 bases and J by 0 bases, with 20 bases left in between. This CDR3 spans 16 amino acids. CDR1 and CDR2 (germline): SQVTM, ANQGSEA. The CDR3 nucleotides read TGCAGCGTTCTCGCGGGGCAGTTTCATACCTCCTACGAGCAGTACTTC. Amino acid sequence: CSVLAGQFHTSYEQYF.

There are a few counts of this clonotype. V usage is TRBV18 and J usage is TRBJ2-5; D is unresolved. This CDR3 is built from 14 residues. The V end lost 0 bases, the J end lost 3 bases, and 8 bases lay between the germline ends. Germline V CDR1 and CDR2: KGHSH, LQKENI. The CDR3 loop reads CASSPPGPEETQYF. DNA for the CDR3: TGTGCCAGCTCACCACCAGGTCCCGAAGAGACCCAGTACTTC.

The V and J genes are TRBV11-3 and TRBJ2-5, with 8 bases aligning to TRBD1. Germline V CDR1 and CDR2: SGHNT, YENEEA. The CDR3 consists of 16 residues. Trimming took 4 bases from V and 2 from J; bases not matched to a gene: 9. CDR3 region: CASSYRRGQGQETQYF. The CDR3 DNA reads TGTGCCAGCAGCTACCGCCGAGGACAGGGTCAAGAGACCCAGTACTTC.

The chain joins TRBV29-1 to TRBJ2-1; 12 bases map to TRBD1. The CDR3 consists of 16 residues. Germline CDR1 SQVTM, CDR2 ANQGSEA. V was pared by 0 bases and J by 5 bases, with 5 bases of the junction left unmatched. The CDR3 here is CSVEDQGQGANNEQFF. The DNA of the CDR3 is TGCAGCGTTGAAGATCAGGGACAGGGGGCGAACAATGAGCAGTTCTTC.

This chain connects TRBV11-2 to TRBJ2-1, with 12 bases aligning to TRBD1. The CDR3 has 16 amino acids. Trimming removed 0 bases from V and 6 bases from J; junction bases left unmatched: 3. Germline CDR1 SGHAT, CDR2 FQNNGV. CDR3: CASSLDPGQGANEQFF. CDR3 bases: TGTGCCAGCAGCTTAGACCCGGGACAGGGGGCCAATGAGCAGTTCTTC. Full variable domain (remainder filled in from reference TRBV11-2 and TRBJ2-1): EAGVAQSPRYKIIEKRQSVAFWCNPISGHATLYWYQQILGQGPKLLIQFQNNGVVDDSQLPKDRFSAERLKGVDSTLKIQPAKLEDSAVYLCASSLDPGQGANEQFFGPGTRLTVL.

The rearrangement uses TRBV11-1 and TRBJ2-3, with 9 bases that match TRBD2. The CDR3 consists of 14 residues. Germline V CDR1 and CDR2: SGHAT, FQDESV (reference sequence). After removal of 10 bases from V and 4 bases from J, the junction contained 9 bases not matched to a gene. CDR3 loop: CATSLAGESDTQYF. DNA of the CDR3: TGTGCCACCTCGTTAGCGGGAGAGTCAGATACGCAGTATTTT.

The rearrangement uses TRBV6-5 and TRBJ1-4; D gene uncertain. V was pared by 0 bases and J by 4 bases, with 12 bases between. The CDR3 sequence is 16 residues long. Germline V gives CDR1 MNHEY, CDR2 SVGAGI. CDR3 bases: TGTGCCAGCAGTTACTCGATGGGCGAACTTAATGAAAAACTGTTTTTT. It translates to CASSYSMGELNEKLFF.